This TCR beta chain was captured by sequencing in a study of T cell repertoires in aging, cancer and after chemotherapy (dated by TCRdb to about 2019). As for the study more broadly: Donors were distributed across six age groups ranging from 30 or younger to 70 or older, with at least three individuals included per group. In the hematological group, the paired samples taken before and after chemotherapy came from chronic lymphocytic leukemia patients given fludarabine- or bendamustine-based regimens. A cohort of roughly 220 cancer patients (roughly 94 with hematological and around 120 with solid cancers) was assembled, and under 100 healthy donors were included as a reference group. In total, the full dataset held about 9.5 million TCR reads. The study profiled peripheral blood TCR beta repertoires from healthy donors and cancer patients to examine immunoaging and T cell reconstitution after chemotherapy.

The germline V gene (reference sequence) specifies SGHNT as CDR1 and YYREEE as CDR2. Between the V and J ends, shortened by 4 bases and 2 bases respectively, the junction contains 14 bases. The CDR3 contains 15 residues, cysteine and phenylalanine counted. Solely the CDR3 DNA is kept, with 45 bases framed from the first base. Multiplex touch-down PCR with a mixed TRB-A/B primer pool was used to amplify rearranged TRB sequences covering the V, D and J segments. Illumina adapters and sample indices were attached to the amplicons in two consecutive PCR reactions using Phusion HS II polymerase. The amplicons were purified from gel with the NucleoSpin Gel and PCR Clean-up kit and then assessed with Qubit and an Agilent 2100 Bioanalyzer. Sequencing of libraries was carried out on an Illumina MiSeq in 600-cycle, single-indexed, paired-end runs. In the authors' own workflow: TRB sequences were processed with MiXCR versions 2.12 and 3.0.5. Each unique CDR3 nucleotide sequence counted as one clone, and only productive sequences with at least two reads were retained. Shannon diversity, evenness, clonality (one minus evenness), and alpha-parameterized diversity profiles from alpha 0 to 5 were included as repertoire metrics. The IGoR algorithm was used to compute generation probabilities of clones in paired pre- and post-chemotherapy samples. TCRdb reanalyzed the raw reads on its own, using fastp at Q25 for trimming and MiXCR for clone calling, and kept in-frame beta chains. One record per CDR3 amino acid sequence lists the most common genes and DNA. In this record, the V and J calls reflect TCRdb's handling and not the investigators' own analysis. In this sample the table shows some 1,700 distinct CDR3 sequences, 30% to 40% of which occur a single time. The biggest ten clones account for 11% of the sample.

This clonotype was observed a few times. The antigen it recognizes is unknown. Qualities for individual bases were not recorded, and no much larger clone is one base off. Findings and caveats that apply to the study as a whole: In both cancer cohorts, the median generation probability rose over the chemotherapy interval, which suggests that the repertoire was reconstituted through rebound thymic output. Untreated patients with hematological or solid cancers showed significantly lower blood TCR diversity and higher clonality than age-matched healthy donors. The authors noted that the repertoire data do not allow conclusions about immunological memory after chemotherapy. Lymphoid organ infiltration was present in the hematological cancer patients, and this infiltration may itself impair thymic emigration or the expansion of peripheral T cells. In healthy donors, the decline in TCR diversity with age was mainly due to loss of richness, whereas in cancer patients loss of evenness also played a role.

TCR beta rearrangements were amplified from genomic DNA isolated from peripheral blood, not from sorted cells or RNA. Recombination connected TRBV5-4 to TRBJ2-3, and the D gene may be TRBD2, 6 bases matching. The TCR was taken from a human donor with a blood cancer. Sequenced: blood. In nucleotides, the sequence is TGTGCCAGCAGCCGCGGGACTTGGCTCACAGATACGCAGTATTTT. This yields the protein CASSRGTWLTDTQYF.